Presented here are 31 T cell receptor beta chains from one specimen sequenced in a study of post-analysis software for immune sequencing data. Study-wide findings and caveats: Five or six TRBV segments were significantly more frequent in patients than in controls. TRBV5-6, TRBV5-1 and TRBV20-1 were among these segments.

What these receptors recognize is not known. Unique molecular identifiers had been added to the TCR beta cDNA libraries. TCRdb recomputed calls from the PCR reads with MiXCR, one row per CDR3 protein. The sample contains about 770,000 distinct CDR3 sequences, 46% of which appear only once. The sample taken for sequencing was blood. These receptor sequences come from a girl between 5 and 17 years old with multiple sclerosis.

V and J are TRBV24-1 and TRBJ2-2, with TRBD2 matching 7 bases. Germline V gene lookup returns CDR1 KGHDR and CDR2 SFDVKD. The CDR3 is 14 residues long. The junction had 10 bases not matched to a gene; V was cut back by 9 bases and J by 7 bases. For the CDR3, the DNA is TGTGCCACCTTCCAGACTAGCCGAAACGGGGAGCTGTTTTTT. Protein sequence: CATFQTSRNGELFF.

V gene TRBV27 combines with J gene TRBJ2-3; the D gene is possibly TRBD1 (5 bases). Germline values: CDR1 MNHEY, CDR2 SMNVEV (reference sequence). The CDR3 has 16 amino acids. V lost 1 base and J lost 1, with 12 bases in between. CDR3 residues: CASSLLGGRGTDTQYF. CDR3 bases: TGTGCCAGCAGTTTATTAGGTGGCAGGGGCACAGATACGCAGTATTTT.

This clonotype was seen many times. The gene calls are TRBV7-6 and TRBJ2-7; 7 nucleotides line up with TRBD1. The V and J ends lost 2 bases and 2 bases, in that order; junction bases with no gene match: 3. Germline assignment: CDR1 SGHVS and CDR2 FNYEAQ. The CDR3 extends over 14 amino acids. CDR3 DNA sequence: TGTGCCAGCAGCTTAAGGGACAGCACCTACGAGCAGTACTTC. Translating it yields CASSLRDSTYEQYF.

The genes are TRBV20-1 and TRBJ2-7; 7 bases map to TRBD1. This CDR3 is built from 14 residues. Trimming at V came to 6 bases and at J to 0 bases, leaving 8 bases not matched to a gene. Germline V gene data show CDR1 as DFQATT and CDR2 as SNEGSKA (reference sequence). The CDR3 nucleotides are TGCAGTGCCAGCCGGGACAGTCCCTCCTACGAGCAGTACTTC. Encoded protein: CSASRDSPSYEQYF.

V usage is TRBV12-3 or TRBV12-4 and J usage is TRBJ1-4; unclear D gene. With 4 bases removed from V and 0 bases from J, the gap between germline ends came to 18 bases. The CDR3 extends over 18 amino acids. The CDR3 DNA reads as TGTGCCAGCAGTTATCCTCCACGGCCACTTGCAACTAATGAAAAACTGTTTTTT. It encodes CASSYPPRPLATNEKLFF.

The rearrangement joins TRBV20-1 to TRBJ2-1, with 12 bases fitting TRBD2. With V trimmed by 3 bases and J by 5 bases, 5 bases remained unmatched. The CDR3 spans 15 residues. The germline gives CDR1 DFQATT, CDR2 SNEGSKA (reference sequence). CDR3 protein: CSARVLAGGDNEQFF. CDR3 DNA: TGCAGTGCTAGGGTCCTAGCGGGAGGGGACAATGAGCAGTTCTTC.

This clonotype was seen more than once but under ten times. The chain combines TRBV6-5 with TRBJ2-4; D ambiguous. The CDR3 length is 16 residues. V lost 7 bases and J 9 bases, leaving 25 bases between the germline ends. CDR1 and CDR2 from the germline V gene are MNHEY and SVGAGI. The CDR3 loop is CASKISGTAERSIQYF. DNA for the CDR3: TGTGCCAGCAAGATTTCAGGAACCGCAGAAAGGAGCATTCAGTACTTC.

This clonotype was seen a handful of times. The gene calls are TRBV6-1 and TRBJ2-5; 7 nucleotides align to TRBD1. From germline, CDR1 is MNHNS and CDR2 SASEGT. The length of the CDR3 is 18 residues. The V gene end was trimmed by 6 bases and the J gene end by 2 bases; junction bases not matched to a gene: 18. CDR3 in amino acids: CASSSTRDRRSEQETQYF. The DNA of the CDR3 is TGTGCCAGCAGCTCCACCAGGGACAGACGAAGTGAGCAAGAGACCCAGTACTTC.

This clonotype was counted many times. CDR3 residues: CASSLGPSGQFNEQFF. For the CDR3, the DNA is TGTGCCAGCAGCTTAGGACCCAGCGGCCAATTCAATGAGCAGTTCTTC. J is TRBJ2-1 and V is TRBV11-2, with a possible D match to TRBD2 (5 bases). Between the trimmed V and J ends, which lost 1 base and 6 bases, there was a span of 16 bases. Germline loops: CDR1 SGHAT, CDR2 FQNNGV. This CDR3 comprises 16 residues.

The rearrangement links TRBV24-1 to TRBJ2-1, with TRBD2 identical over 11 bases. In germline, CDR1 is KGHDR, CDR2 SFDVKD. The CDR3 sequence is 16 residues long. The ends lost 3 bases at V and 5 bases at J; junction bases unmatched: 5. The CDR3 DNA is TGTGCCACCAGTGATCAACTAGCGGGAGTGGACAATGAGCAGTTCTTC. It translates to CATSDQLAGVDNEQFF.

The rearrangement links TRBV4-1 to TRBJ2-7, with a possible D match to TRBD2 (6 bases). The germline V gene has CDR1 MGHRA and CDR2 YSYEKL. V shed 1 base and J shed 2 bases, with 12 bases lying between them. The CDR3 spans 15 residues. Here the CDR3 DNA reads TGCGCCAGCAGCCAAGGTGAGGAGGGTACCTACGAGCAGTACTTC. It codes for CASSQGEEGTYEQYF.

Only a few counts were recorded for this clonotype. The CDR3 region is CASSYPNEKLFF. The CDR3 region has the DNA TGTGCCAGCAGTTACCCTAATGAAAAACTGTTTTTT. The chain links TRBV27 to TRBJ1-4, with unresolved D. Germline V lookup: CDR1 MNHEY, CDR2 SMNVEV (reference sequence). This CDR3 spans 12 amino acids. V lost 4 bases, J lost 3 bases, and 3 bases lay in between.

V gene TRBV20-1 combines with J gene TRBJ2-7; D is ambiguous. The CDR3 consists of 13 residues. The V end was cut by 3 bases, the J end by 6 bases, with 15 bases between. Germline values: CDR1 DFQATT, CDR2 SNEGSKA (reference sequence). The CDR3 bases are TGCAGTGCTAGGGCTAGTGGATGGACCGAGCAGTACTTC. Protein: CSARASGWTEQYF.

This clonotype has more than one count but fewer than ten. CDR3 protein: CSARVTLSTDTQYF. CDR3 nucleotide sequence: TGCAGTGCTAGAGTCACTCTAAGCACAGATACGCAGTATTTT. The genes are TRBV20-1 and TRBJ2-3; the D is unclear. V was cut by 1 base and J by 0 bases, with 8 bases left in between. This CDR3 spans 14 amino acids. Germline V lookup: CDR1 DFQATT, CDR2 SNEGSKA (reference sequence).

The chain employs TRBV3-1 and TRBJ1-1; no clear D. Per the germline V gene, CDR1 is LGHDT and CDR2 is YNNKEL (reference sequence). Trimming removed 2 bases at V and 1 base at J, with 8 bases between. This CDR3 is built from 14 residues. The CDR3 bases are TGTGCCAGCAGCCAACGGAACGAGAACACTGAAGCTTTCTTT. It encodes CASSQRNENTEAFF.

This clonotype has more than one count but fewer than ten. The chain employs TRBV3-1 and TRBJ2-6; D call uncertain. CDR1 is LGHDT, CDR2 YNNKEL, per germline (reference sequence). CDR3 length: 16 amino acids. V dropped 0 bases and J dropped 2 bases, with 8 bases sitting between them. The DNA of the CDR3 is TGTGCCAGCAGCCAAGATGCCCGGGCTGGGGCCAACGTCCTGACTTTC. As protein: CASSQDARAGANVLTF. Variable domain in full (rest from reference TRBV3-1 and TRBJ2-6): DTAVSQTPKYLVTQMGNDKSIKCEQNLGHDTMYWYKQDSKKFLKIMFSYNNKELIINETVPNRFSPKSPDKAHLNLHINSLELGDSAVYFCASSQDARAGANVLTFGAGSRLTVL.

For this clonotype: The junction shows a germline mismatch at one end, possibly a read error. The chain employs TRBV5-5 and TRBJ2-7; possibly TRBD1 or TRBD2 for D (5 bases each). The CDR3 runs 13 residues. Germline CDR1 reads SGHKS; CDR2 reads YYEKEE (reference sequence). CDR3 bases: TGTGCTAGCAGCTTATGGGACGGTTACGAGCAGTACTTC. Protein sequence: CASSLWDGYEQYF.

This clonotype was recorded a few times. This chain connects TRBV5-1 to TRBJ2-3; D is uncertain. Trimming took 3 bases from V and 2 from J, leaving 7 bases between them. The length of the CDR3 is 13 residues. Germline V gene lookup returns CDR1 SGHRS and CDR2 YFSETQ. CDR3: CASSSDFTDTQYF. CDR3 DNA sequence: TGCGCCAGCAGCTCCGACTTCACAGATACGCAGTATTTT. Full variable domain (remainder filled in from reference TRBV5-1 and TRBJ2-3): KAGVTQTPRYLIKTRGQQVTLSCSPISGHRSVSWYQQTPGQGLQFLFEYFSETQRNKGNFPGRFSGRQFSNSRSEMNVSTLELGDSALYLCASSSDFTDTQYFGPGTRLTVL.

The rearrangement uses TRBV6-6 and TRBJ1-1; tentative D call: TRBD1 (6 bases). Germline CDR1 reads MNHNY; CDR2 reads SVGAGI (reference sequence). Trimming left V 2 bases short and J 1 base short, with 11 bases between. This CDR3 spans 15 amino acids. The CDR3 region is CASSYRGARNTEAFF. CDR3 coding DNA: TGTGCCAGCAGTTACCGGGGGGCGCGGAACACTGAAGCTTTCTTT.

The rearrangement uses TRBV5-1 and TRBJ2-1; 8 nucleotides align to TRBD1. This CDR3 comprises 15 residues. V shed 7 bases, J shed 11 bases, and the junction held 17 bases outside the gene matches. Germline V CDR1 and CDR2: SGHRS, YFSETQ. CDR3 nucleotides: TGCGCCAGCGGCACTCCGGGACAGGCCGCGGGTAAGCAGTTCTTC. Its protein is CASGTPGQAAGKQFF.

This clonotype was found a few times. The chain joins TRBV6-5 to TRBJ2-1, with 12 bases identical to TRBD2. With V trimmed by 7 bases and J by 9 bases, 10 bases remained unmatched. Per the germline V gene, CDR1 is MNHEY and CDR2 is SVGAGI. CDR3 length equals 15 residues. As DNA, the CDR3 is TGTGCCAGCAAGAAATGGACTAGCGGGACGGCTGAGCAGTTCTTC. Translated: CASKKWTSGTAEQFF.

This clonotype was seen only once. In DNA, the CDR3 is TGTGCCAGCAGCCAGAACACCGGACTAGCGGGAGTGGTACAAGAGACCCAGTACTTC. Translated: CASSQNTGLAGVVQETQYF. This chain connects TRBV3-1 to TRBJ2-5, with 13 bases that match TRBD2. CDR1 and CDR2 from the germline V gene are LGHDT and YNNKEL (reference sequence). V lost 3 bases to trimming and J lost 2 bases; unmatched junction nucleotides: 12. This CDR3 comprises 19 residues.

This sequence joins TRBV20-1 and TRBJ2-2; D is tentatively TRBD1 or TRBD2 (5 bases each). The CDR3 consists of 20 residues. Trimming took 0 bases from V and 3 from J, leaving 26 bases between them. In germline, CDR1 is DFQATT, CDR2 SNEGSKA (reference sequence). This CDR3 reads CSARDKFGTGTETHTGELFF. The CDR3 bases are TGCAGTGCTAGAGATAAGTTCGGAACCGGGACGGAAACCCACACCGGGGAGCTGTTTTTT.

The chain carries TRBV6-2 or TRBV6-3 and TRBJ2-7, with D perhaps assigned TRBD1 or TRBD2 (5 bases each). V lost 6 bases, J lost 1 base, and 13 bases lay in between. This CDR3 comprises 14 residues. Germline CDR1 is MNHEY and CDR2 is SVGEGT. The CDR3 region is CASRILGPSYEQYF. The DNA of the CDR3 is TGTGCCAGCAGAATCTTGGGACCATCCTACGAGCAGTACTTC.

This chain uses TRBV6-5 with TRBJ2-5; 12 bases map to TRBD2. CDR3 length: 16 amino acids. V lost 6 bases to trimming and J lost 5 bases; unmatched junction nucleotides: 10. In germline, CDR1 is MNHEY, CDR2 SVGAGI. In nucleotides, the CDR3 is TGTGCCAGCAGGGGATCTAGCGGGAGGGCTTTGGAGACCCAGTACTTC. It specifies CASRGSSGRALETQYF.

This clonotype was picked up a small number of times. The chain couples TRBV27 to TRBJ1-4; TRBD1 might be the D (6 bases). Trimming removed 6 bases from V and 8 bases from J, with 19 bases in between. CDR3 length equals 15 residues. The germline V gene encodes CDR1 MNHEY and CDR2 SMNVEV (reference sequence). CDR3 sequence reads: CASSPSGTRKEKLFF. The CDR3 nucleotides are TGTGCCAGCAGCCCTTCCGGGACACGAAAGGAAAAACTGTTTTTT.

This clonotype was seen once. This rearrangement joins TRBV5-1 to TRBJ2-1; no clear D gene. CDR3 length: 13 residues. Germline CDR1 is SGHRS and CDR2 is YFSETQ. Trimming cost V 4 bases and J 8 bases, with 13 bases left between them. CDR3 region: CASSTPPRDEQFF. CDR3 sequence (DNA): TGCGCCAGCAGCACACCACCTAGAGATGAGCAGTTCTTC.

This rearrangement joins TRBV12-3 or TRBV12-4 to TRBJ2-5; 7 bases line up with TRBD2. This CDR3 has 14 amino acids. V shed 3 bases, J shed 5 bases, and the junction held 6 bases outside the gene matches. CDR3 residues: CASSFGEGRETQYF. CDR3 DNA: TGTGCCAGCAGTTTCGGGGAGGGCCGCGAGACCCAGTACTTC.

In its sample, this clonotype was seen a few times. The chain has TRBV20-1 and TRBJ2-3; TRBD2 aligns across 8 bases. Losses at the gene ends were 1 base for V and 0 bases for J; bases not matched to a gene: 6. Germline V gene lookup returns CDR1 DFQATT and CDR2 SNEGSKA (reference sequence). The CDR3 is 16 amino acids. The CDR3 region has the DNA TGCAGTGCTAGAGGGCCCTTAGCGGGGAGCACAGATACGCAGTATTTT. This sequence encodes CSARGPLAGSTDTQYF.

V and J are TRBV7-9 and TRBJ2-2; 7 bases are shared with TRBD1. V lost 5 bases to trimming and J lost 2 bases; unmatched junction nucleotides: 5. Germline V gives CDR1 SEHNR, CDR2 FQNEAQ (reference sequence). The CDR3 extends over 15 amino acids. The CDR3 loop is CASSQGQRNTGELFF. The CDR3 nucleotides read TGTGCCAGCAGCCAGGGACAGCGCAACACCGGGGAGCTGTTTTTT.

Only a few counts were recorded for this clonotype. This chain links TRBV10-2 with TRBJ2-1, with 8 bases fitting TRBD2. The CDR3 is made up of 15 amino acids. Germline V lookup: CDR1 WSHSY, CDR2 SAAADI. With 6 bases clipped from V and 2 bases from J, the junction kept 6 bases outside the gene matches. DNA of the CDR3: TGCGCCAGCAGCCATACTAGCGGCCCCTACAATGAGCAGTTCTTC. It encodes CASSHTSGPYNEQFF.